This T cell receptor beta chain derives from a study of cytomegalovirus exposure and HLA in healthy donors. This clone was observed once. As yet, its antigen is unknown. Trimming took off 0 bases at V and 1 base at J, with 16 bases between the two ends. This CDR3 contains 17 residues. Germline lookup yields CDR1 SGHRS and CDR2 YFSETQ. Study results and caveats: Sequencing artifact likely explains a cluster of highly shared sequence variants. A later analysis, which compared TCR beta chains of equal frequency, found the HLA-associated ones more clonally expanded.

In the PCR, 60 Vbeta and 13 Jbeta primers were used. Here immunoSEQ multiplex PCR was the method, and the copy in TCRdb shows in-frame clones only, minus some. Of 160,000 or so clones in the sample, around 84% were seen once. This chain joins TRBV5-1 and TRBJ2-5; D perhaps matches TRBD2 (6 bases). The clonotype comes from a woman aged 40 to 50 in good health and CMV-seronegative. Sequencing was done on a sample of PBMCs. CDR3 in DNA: TGCGCCAGCAGCTTGGGATATAGTAGGCGGGGCCAAGAGACCCAGTACTTC. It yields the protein CASSLGYSRRGQETQYF.